Listed here are 22 T cell receptor beta chains from one sample, sequenced in a study of blood T cell repertoires in COVID-19. The assay was immunoSEQ multiplex PCR, and TCRdb's table has in-frame clones only and misses some. The sample lists around 300,000 clones; 70% to 90% were seen once. The sequencing input was peripheral blood. Receptors originate from a human donor in a cohort sampled during active COVID-19.

This clone was seen more than once but under ten times. The genes are TRBV25-1 and TRBJ1-1; the D gene is possibly TRBD1 (5 bases). Germline loops: CDR1 MGHDK, CDR2 SYGVNS. V lost 4 bases, J lost 1 base, and 19 bases lay in between. The length of the CDR3 is 17 residues. Here the CDR3 reads CASSVLSGTGENTEAFF. The CDR3 DNA is TGTGCCAGCAGTGTCCTTTCTGGAACGGGGGAGAACACTGAAGCTTTCTTT.

The genes are TRBV7-2 and TRBJ1-3; D is perhaps TRBD1 (6 bases). V was clipped by 5 bases and J by 0 bases, with 14 bases between them. The CDR3 is made up of 16 amino acids. From germline, CDR1 is SGHTA and CDR2 FQGNSA. The CDR3 sequence: CASSQEGDRSGNTIYF. CDR3 in DNA: TGTGCCAGCAGCCAAGAGGGGGATCGCTCTGGAAACACCATATATTTT.

This chain links TRBV7-3 with TRBJ2-2; TRBD2 aligns across 13 bases. Germline V gene lookup returns CDR1 SGHTA and CDR2 FQGTGA. With V trimmed by 5 bases and J by 0 bases, 3 bases remained unmatched. The CDR3 runs 17 residues. In DNA form, the CDR3 reads TGTGCCAGCAGCCGACTAGCGGGGGGCCCGAACACCGGGGAGCTGTTTTTT. This sequence encodes CASSRLAGGPNTGELFF.

The genes are TRBV2 and TRBJ2-5; D call uncertain. Trimming shortened V by 3 bases and J by 2 bases, and 10 bases separated the two germline ends. CDR1 is SNHLY, CDR2 FYNNEI, per germline. This CDR3 has 14 amino acids. The CDR3 DNA reads as TGTGCCAGCAGTGATTGGGCAGGACAAGAGACCCAGTACTTC. This translates into CASSDWAGQETQYF.

The V gene is TRBV5-1, the J gene TRBJ1-5, with TRBD1 matching 7 bases. The CDR3 loop spans 13 amino acids. Germline V gene lookup returns CDR1 SGHRS and CDR2 YFSETQ. V was pared by 0 bases and J by 15 bases, with 9 bases of the junction left unmatched. The CDR3 bases are TGCGCCAGCAGCTTGGACTTGGGGGGACAGTGGCATTTT. It encodes CASSLDLGGQWHF.

The V gene is TRBV1, the J gene TRBJ1-4; the table's D call, TRBD1, has no DNA check behind it. TRBV1 is a documented pseudogene. The CDR3 loop spans 15 amino acids. The CDR3 region has the DNA TGCACCAGAGGGACAGGGATTCTGCGATGGGAAAAACTGTTTTTT. It is translated as CTRGTGILRWEKLFF.

V gene TRBV6-5 combines with J gene TRBJ1-1, with a possible D match to TRBD1 (5 bases). CDR3 length: 14 residues. Germline CDR1 MNHEY, CDR2 SVGAGI. The V gene lost 4 bases and the J gene lost 4 bases, with 13 bases spanning the gap. The CDR3 here is CASSLNRGGTEAFF. The CDR3 DNA reads TGTGCCAGCAGTTTGAATAGGGGTGGCACTGAAGCTTTCTTT.

J is TRBJ2-1 and V is TRBV19, with 13 bases aligning to TRBD2. Germline trimming cut 5 bases from V and 1 base from J; bases unmatched to any gene: 14. Looked up from germline, CDR1 is LNHDA and CDR2 is SQIVND (reference sequence). The CDR3 spans 20 residues. The CDR3 DNA follows: TGTGCCAGTAGTGCATTTATACTAGCGGGGGGGACCCTATCCTACAATGAGCAGTTCTTC. Translation gives CASSAFILAGGTLSYNEQFF.

CDR3 sequence reads: CASSSPGGDDGYTF. The CDR3 coding sequence is TGTGCCAGCAGCTCTCCAGGGGGCGACGATGGCTACACCTTC. The chain has TRBV5-6 and TRBJ1-2, with 8 positions matching TRBD1. V trimming: 3 bases; J trimming: 6 bases; junction bases outside the gene matches: 7. CDR3 size: 14 residues. CDR1 SGHDT and CDR2 YYEEEE come from the germline V gene.

The chain is built from TRBV6-6 and TRBJ2-7, with TRBD2 as a possible D gene (5 bases). The CDR3 runs to 15 residues. Trimming shortened V by 2 bases and J by 0 bases, and 11 bases separated the two germline ends. Germline CDR1 is MNHNY and CDR2 is SVGAGI (reference sequence). The CDR3 sequence: CASSYPQRGSYEQYF. Here the CDR3 DNA reads TGTGCCAGCAGTTACCCCCAACGGGGCTCCTACGAGCAGTACTTC.

Comment on this clone: Compared with germline, one end of the junction differs, possibly owing to a read error. V gene TRBV12-3 or TRBV12-4 combines with J gene TRBJ1-4; no clear D gene. This CDR3 has 12 amino acids. DNA of the CDR3: TGTGCCAGCAGTTTAGCGGGAGGATCCGCCGTTTTT. It codes for CASSLAGGSAVF.

This clone was picked up one time. The V gene is TRBV5-1, the J gene TRBJ2-7; 7 bases fit TRBD1. CDR1 and CDR2 from the germline V gene are SGHRS and YFSETQ. The CDR3 has 15 residues. V lost 2 bases to trimming and J lost 5 bases; unmatched junction nucleotides: 10. The CDR3, as DNA: TGCGCCAGCAGCTTATTTACAGGGGTTTCGGACGAGCAGTACTTC. Encoded protein: CASSLFTGVSDEQYF.

This CDR3 is CAIPSMTDYNSPLHF. In nucleotides, the CDR3 is TGTGCCATCCCCTCAATGACAGACTATAATTCACCCCTCCACTTT. The rearrangement links TRBV2 to TRBJ1-6; maybe TRBD1 (5 bases). The CDR3 length is 15 residues. Germline V gene sequence: CDR1 SNHLY, CDR2 FYNNEI. Between the trimmed V and J ends, which lost 10 bases and 3 bases, there was a span of 16 bases. Drawing the rest from reference TRBV2 and TRBJ1-6, the complete variable domain is EPEVTQTPSHQVTQMGQEVILRCVPISNHLYFYWYRQILGQKVEFLVSFYNNEISEKSEIFDDQFSVERPDGSNFTLKIRSTKLEDSAMYFCAIPSMTDYNSPLHFGNGTRLTVT.

This chain links TRBV10-3 with TRBJ2-7, with 8 bases lining up with TRBD1. Trimming took 3 bases from V and 4 from J; bases not matched to a gene: 11. The CDR3 covers 16 residues. In germline, CDR1 is ENHRY, CDR2 SYGVKD. Here the CDR3 DNA reads TGTGCCATCAGTGACTCTGCCGGGACAGGAGGTTACGAGCAGTACTTC. This codes for CAISDSAGTGGYEQYF.

The chain recombines TRBV7-9 with TRBJ2-2; D ambiguous. Germline V gene lookup returns CDR1 SEHNR and CDR2 FQNEAQ (reference sequence). The CDR3 totals 13 residues. V lost 3 bases and J lost 6, with 8 bases in between. The CDR3 DNA follows: TGTGCCAGCAGCTTTCTAAGCTCCGGGGAGCTGTTTTTT. Translating it yields CASSFLSSGELFF.

This clone was seen just once. This chain uses TRBV5-1 with TRBJ2-2; D remains unclear. The CDR3 spans 14 residues. Trimming stripped 0 bases from V and 5 bases from J, with 8 bases between. Germline CDR1 SGHRS, CDR2 YFSETQ. DNA of the CDR3: TGCGCCAGCAGCTTGGGGCATCCAACCGGGGAGCTGTTTTTT. Amino acid sequence: CASSLGHPTGELFF.

The chain carries TRBV19 and TRBJ2-2; weak D call: TRBD1 (5 bases). The CDR3 has 15 residues. V was cut by 5 bases and J by 1 base, with 11 bases left in between. Germline V gene sequence: CDR1 LNHDA, CDR2 SQIVND (reference sequence). The DNA for the CDR3 is TGTGCCAGTAGTTCCAGGGTTGAGAACACCGGGGAGCTGTTTTTT. Protein: CASSSRVENTGELFF.

The chain uses TRBV12-5 and TRBJ2-7; D might be TRBD2 (5 bases). With 4 bases removed from V and 1 base from J, the gap between germline ends came to 14 bases. Per the germline V gene, CDR1 is LGHNT and CDR2 is FRNRAP. The CDR3 length is 15 residues. The CDR3, as DNA: TGTGCTAGTGGTTGGACCCGGGAAATGTCCTACGAGCAGTACTTC. It is translated as CASGWTREMSYEQYF.

V usage is TRBV10-1 and J usage is TRBJ2-7; 9 bases line up with TRBD2. The CDR3 has 16 amino acids. The V gene's germline CDR1 is WNHNN and CDR2 SYGVQD (reference sequence). The V gene end was trimmed by 0 bases and the J gene end by 2 bases; junction bases not matched to a gene: 5. For the CDR3, the DNA is TGCGCCAGCAGTGAGTCGGCGCTAGCGGGGACCTACGAGCAGTACTTC. Translated, it gives CASSESALAGTYEQYF.

The chain links TRBV4-2 to TRBJ2-7; possible D gene TRBD2, 5 bases. CDR3 length: 14 residues. Per germline, CDR1 LGHNA and CDR2 YNFKEQ. V was clipped by 0 bases and J by 2 bases, with 8 bases between them. CDR3 residues: CASSQDGGPYEQYF. The CDR3 region has the DNA TGTGCCAGCAGCCAAGATGGAGGACCCTACGAGCAGTACTTC.

V usage is TRBV6-5 and J usage is TRBJ2-4; 7 nucleotides line up with TRBD2. Germline V lookup: CDR1 MNHEY, CDR2 SVGAGI. The CDR3 is made up of 14 amino acids. Unmatched junction bases numbered 4, after V lost 4 bases and J lost 4 bases. The CDR3 DNA sequence: TGTGCCAGCAGTTGGACGGGGGGAAAAAACATTCAGTACTTC. This translates into CASSWTGGKNIQYF.

This chain links TRBV19 with TRBJ1-4, with D uncertain. The germline V and J ends were trimmed by 0 bases and 7 bases, with 12 bases remaining between them. This CDR3 has 15 amino acids. The germline V gene encodes CDR1 LNHDA and CDR2 SQIVND (reference sequence). As DNA, the CDR3 is TGTGCCAGTAGTATAGATAGCGGACTCGGTGAAAAACTGTTTTTT. Residues: CASSIDSGLGEKLFF.